A single sample is the source of the 21 T cell receptor beta chains below, sequenced in a study of human T cells and chemical hapten exposure. Time point indicated: patch test 2, 6 weeks after DPC sensitization. Treatment noted: therapeutic diphenylcyclopropenone sensitization with weekly scalp DPC. MiXCR, applied by TCRdb to the RACE reads, yields one record per CDR3 protein. The repertoire holds over 60,000 distinct CDR3 sequences, about 9.3% seen once, with around 7% in the top ten. Here the sequenced sample was whole blood, taken in connection with sensitization to the hapten diphenylcyclopropenone (DPC). These receptor sequences come from a woman in her forties or fifties with alopecia areata. Some clones in this sample may be carry-over from other donors' samples.

In this sample, this clonotype turned up many times. The chain joins TRBV6-1 to TRBJ1-1; 9 bases line up with TRBD1. Trimming took 3 bases from V and 1 from J; bases not matched to a gene: 3. The CDR3 covers 15 residues. Germline V gene sequence: CDR1 MNHNS, CDR2 SASEGT. The DNA for the CDR3 is TGTGCCAGCAGTGACCGGGGACAGGGGAACACTGAAGCTTTCTTT. Translating gives CASSDRGQGNTEAFF.

The sample holds a few counts of this clonotype. The rearrangement joins TRBV3-1 to TRBJ2-7; no clear D gene. V lost 1 base to trimming and J lost 6 bases, with 7 bases between them. CDR1 LGHDT and CDR2 YNNKEL come from the germline V gene (reference sequence). The CDR3 contains 12 residues. The CDR3 protein is CASSQGLGEQYF. The CDR3 DNA is TGTGCCAGCAGCCAAGGTTTAGGCGAGCAGTACTTC.

Ten or more counts support this clonotype. The chain couples TRBV11-1 to TRBJ2-3; possibly TRBD2 for D (6 bases). The CDR3 runs 17 residues. V lost 4 bases to trimming and J lost 2 bases, with 19 bases between them. Germline CDR1 SGHAT, CDR2 FQDESV (reference sequence). The CDR3 sequence is CASSSRIVSGNTDTQYF. The CDR3 nucleotides are TGTGCCAGCAGCTCACGGATTGTTAGCGGAAACACAGATACGCAGTATTTT.

This clonotype came up a few times. The chain carries TRBV5-6 and TRBJ2-5; TRBD2 might be the D (5 bases). The germline CDR1 and CDR2 sequences are SGHDT and YYEEEE. V lost 4 bases and J lost 0, with 13 bases in between. The CDR3 consists of 15 residues. The CDR3 here is CASSKNGGYQETQYF. The CDR3 coding sequence is TGTGCCAGCAGCAAGAATGGCGGGTACCAAGAGACCCAGTACTTC.

The chain recombines TRBV11-2 with TRBJ1-2; perhaps TRBD1 as D (6 bases). The CDR3 is made up of 14 amino acids. CDR1 is SGHAT and CDR2 is FQNNGV in the germline V gene. V lost 1 base to trimming and J lost 5 bases, with 11 bases between them. CDR3 nucleotide sequence: TGTGCCAGCAGCTTAGGGGAGCAGGGGTATGGCTACACCTTC. Translating gives CASSLGEQGYGYTF.

This clonotype was picked up a small number of times. The chain joins TRBV5-1 to TRBJ2-6; D gene unclear. The CDR3 length is 16 residues. The ends were cut back, 0 bases at V and 0 bases at J, with 7 bases in the middle. Germline V CDR1 and CDR2: SGHRS, YFSETQ. CDR3: CASSLEAASGANVLTF. As DNA, the CDR3 is TGCGCCAGCAGCTTGGAGGCAGCCTCTGGGGCCAACGTCCTGACTTTC.

This clonotype was seen a few times. The chain links TRBV24-1 to TRBJ2-1; D gene uncertain. From germline, CDR1 is KGHDR and CDR2 SFDVKD. The germline V and J ends were trimmed by 3 bases and 3 bases, with 11 bases remaining between them. The CDR3 sequence is 15 residues long. CDR3 residues: CATSDESRLYNEQFF. CDR3 coding DNA: TGTGCCACCAGTGATGAGTCCCGTCTCTACAATGAGCAGTTCTTC.

The chain carries TRBV9 and TRBJ2-5; D may match TRBD1 or TRBD2 (5 bases each). The CDR3 is made up of 14 amino acids. The germline CDR1 and CDR2 sequences are SGDLS and YYNGEE. V shed 4 bases and J shed 4 bases, with 14 bases lying between them. DNA for the CDR3: TGTGCCAGCAGCCCCAGGGACCTACGAGAGACCCAGTACTTC. It specifies CASSPRDLRETQYF.

The V call is TRBV10-3, the J call TRBJ2-7; D is ambiguous. Trimming removed 5 bases from V and 7 bases from J, with 12 bases in between. CDR3 size: 12 residues. Germline assignment: CDR1 ENHRY and CDR2 SYGVKD. This CDR3 reads CAISLSQAEQYF. The CDR3 DNA is TGTGCCATCAGTTTGTCGCAGGCAGAGCAGTACTTC.

The chain recombines TRBV7-9 with TRBJ2-7, with TRBD2 identical over 9 bases. Looked up from germline, CDR1 is SEHNR and CDR2 is FQNEAQ (reference sequence). The CDR3 covers 15 residues. V lost 1 base, J lost 6 bases, and 7 bases stayed unmatched. Here the CDR3 DNA reads TGTGCCAGCAGCTTAGGGCTAGCGGGAAATAGCGAGCAGTACTTC. Its protein is CASSLGLAGNSEQYF.

This clonotype has a count of ten or more. This chain uses TRBV20-1 with TRBJ2-5, with 7 bases fitting TRBD1. Germline assignment: CDR1 DFQATT and CDR2 SNEGSKA (reference sequence). This CDR3 comprises 14 residues. V lost 6 bases and J lost 2; bases outside the gene matches: 9. CDR3 region: CSASKTGVQETQYF. The CDR3 bases are TGCAGTGCGAGTAAAACAGGGGTACAAGAGACCCAGTACTTC.

The chain uses TRBV29-1 and TRBJ2-7; weak D call: TRBD1 (6 bases). This CDR3 has 13 residues. Trimming cost V 7 bases and J 3 bases, with 16 bases left between them. Germline V gene sequence: CDR1 SQVTM, CDR2 ANQGSEA. The CDR3 here is CSGSQGRSYEQYF. The DNA for the CDR3 is TGCAGCGGATCACAGGGACGGAGCTACGAGCAGTACTTC.

This clonotype appeared many times. The J gene is TRBJ2-5, the V gene TRBV29-1, with unresolved D. The V end was cut by 4 bases, the J end by 4 bases, with 13 bases between. Germline CDR1 SQVTM, CDR2 ANQGSEA. The CDR3 totals 13 residues. CDR3 in DNA: TGCAGCGTTGCTCGTCTCGATGCAGAGACCCAGTACTTC. Amino acids: CSVARLDAETQYF.

The DNA for the CDR3 is TGCGCCAGTACCCAGGCTCATCTAGCGGGAGCTGGCGAGACCCAGTACTTC. Translation gives CASTQAHLAGAGETQYF. V usage is TRBV10-2 and J usage is TRBJ2-5; TRBD2 matches at 10 bases. There are 17 residues in the CDR3. The V gene end was trimmed by 9 bases and the J gene end by 5 bases; junction bases not matched to a gene: 18. Germline V lookup: CDR1 WSHSY, CDR2 SAAADI.

The rearrangement uses TRBV12-3 or TRBV12-4 and TRBJ1-1; D uncertain. The CDR3 length is 8 residues. The ends were cut back, 0 bases at V and 13 bases at J, with 0 bases in the middle. CDR3 residues: CASSLAFF. The CDR3 nucleotides are TGTGCCAGCAGTTTAGCTTTCTTT.

Ten or more counts support this clonotype. The chain links TRBV11-2 to TRBJ1-1, with D unresolved. The V and J ends lost 5 bases and 8 bases respectively, with 12 bases between them. The CDR3 length is 12 residues. The V gene's germline CDR1 is SGHAT and CDR2 FQNNGV. This CDR3 is CASSLATNEAFF. CDR3 DNA sequence: TGTGCCAGCAGCCTCGCGACAAACGAAGCTTTCTTT.

The V gene is TRBV20-1, the J gene TRBJ1-5; no clear D gene. This CDR3 region has 14 residues. With 8 bases removed from V and 0 bases from J, the gap between germline ends came to 14 bases. Per germline, CDR1 DFQATT and CDR2 SNEGSKA (reference sequence). The CDR3: CSTSYEYSNQPQHF. CDR3 sequence (DNA): TGCAGTACCTCTTACGAATATAGCAATCAGCCCCAGCATTTT.

This clonotype was picked up many times. The CDR3 region is CASSQRGTGLAAVGEQYF. Here the CDR3 DNA reads TGTGCCAGCAGCCAAAGAGGAACGGGACTAGCCGCGGTGGGCGAGCAGTACTTC. The chain uses TRBV3-1 and TRBJ2-7, with 9 bases lining up with TRBD2. V dropped 2 bases and J dropped 6; count of bases not matched to a gene: 17. The CDR3 has 18 amino acids. From germline, CDR1 is LGHDT and CDR2 YNNKEL (reference sequence).

This clonotype has at least ten counts. The chain carries TRBV18 and TRBJ1-5; D is ambiguous. Trimming cost V 3 bases and J 7 bases, with 10 bases left between them. CDR3 length: 13 residues. Germline V gene data show CDR1 as KGHSH and CDR2 as LQKENI. The CDR3 loop is CASSPSVEQPQHF. CDR3 sequence (DNA): TGTGCCAGCTCACCTTCGGTGGAGCAGCCCCAGCATTTT. Using reference TRBV18 and TRBJ1-5 for the parts outside the CDR3, the full variable domain is NAGVMQNPRHLVRRRGQEARLRCSPMKGHSHVYWYRQLPEEGLKFMVYLQKENIIDESGMPKERFSAEFPKEGPSILRIQQVVRGDSAAYFCASSPSVEQPQHFGDGTRLSIL.

The genes are TRBV4-1 and TRBJ2-5; D remains unclear. The CDR3 is 15 amino acids. CDR1 and CDR2 (germline): MGHRA, YSYEKL. V was pared by 2 bases and J by 5 bases, with 15 bases between. CDR3 loop: CASSQSGFPGETQYF. The CDR3 DNA sequence: TGCGCCAGCAGCCAAAGTGGCTTCCCGGGCGAGACCCAGTACTTC.

This chain joins TRBV6-1 and TRBJ1-3; D call uncertain. Germline CDR1 reads MNHNS; CDR2 reads SASEGT. The V gene lost 2 bases and the J gene lost 0 bases, with 8 bases spanning the gap. This CDR3 spans 15 amino acids. CDR3 amino acids: CASSELAYSGNTIYF. DNA for the CDR3: TGTGCCAGCAGTGAACTGGCTTACTCTGGAAACACCATATATTTT.